This entry lists 11 T cell receptor beta chains sequenced from one sample in a study of cytomegalovirus exposure and HLA in healthy donors. Both 60 Vbeta primers and 13 Jbeta primers went into the PCR. The table came from immunoSEQ multiplex PCR; TCRdb's copy has only in-frame clones and leaves some out. The table lists fewer than 200,000 clones, around 80% of them singletons. The specimen was PBMCs. The receptors were sampled from a woman in her forties or fifties in good health and CMV-seropositive.

The genes are TRBV2 and TRBJ1-3, with a possible D match to TRBD1 (6 bases). In germline, CDR1 is SNHLY, CDR2 FYNNEI. V shed 8 bases and J shed 1 base, with 15 bases lying between them. There are 15 residues in the CDR3. The CDR3 region has the DNA TGTGCCAGCGATCCTATAGGGGGATCTGGAAACACCATATATTTT. Translated: CASDPIGGSGNTIYF. The variable domain in full, completed from reference TRBV2 and TRBJ1-3, reads EPEVTQTPSHQVTQMGQEVILRCVPISNHLYFYWYRQILGQKVEFLVSFYNNEISEKSEIFDDQFSVERPDGSNFTLKIRSTKLEDSAMYFCASDPIGGSGNTIYFGEGSWLTVV.

V is TRBV19 and J is TRBJ2-1, with 11 bases matching TRBD2. In germline, CDR1 is LNHDA, CDR2 SQIVND (reference sequence). There are 15 residues in the CDR3. V was clipped by 4 bases and J by 6 bases; unmatched bases: 5. Here the CDR3 DNA reads TGTGCCAGTAGTACGTTAGCGGGAGGGCCCAATGAGCAGTTCTTC. It yields the protein CASSTLAGGPNEQFF.

This rearrangement joins TRBV28 to TRBJ2-3; TRBD2 agrees at 15 bases. The CDR3 extends over 15 amino acids. Losses at the gene ends were 6 bases for V and 4 bases for J; bases not matched to a gene: 2. CDR1 and CDR2 (germline): MDHEN, SYDVKM. The CDR3 loop reads CASRGLAGGPDTQYF. Written as DNA, the CDR3 is TGTGCCAGCAGAGGACTAGCGGGAGGGCCAGATACGCAGTATTTT.

The V call is TRBV10-3, the J call TRBJ1-6; tentatively, D is TRBD1 (6 bases). Deletions cut 7 bases from V and 10 bases from J, with 11 bases between. The CDR3 covers 12 residues. Germline loops: CDR1 ENHRY, CDR2 SYGVKD. The CDR3 loop is CAIKAGDSPLHF. In DNA, the CDR3 is TGTGCCATCAAGGCAGGGGACTCACCCCTCCACTTT.

In this sample, this clone turned up a few times. The chain combines TRBV7-2 with TRBJ2-1; 8 bases fit TRBD1. CDR1 and CDR2 from the germline V gene are SGHTA and FQGNSA. This CDR3 comprises 15 residues. Trimming took 6 bases from V and 6 from J; bases not matched to a gene: 10. The CDR3 sequence is CASSSQGASTNEQFF. DNA of the CDR3: TGTGCCAGCAGTTCGCAGGGGGCGTCTACCAATGAGCAGTTCTTC.

This sequence joins TRBV29-1 and TRBJ2-7, with D perhaps TRBD2 (6 bases). The CDR3 sequence is 14 residues long. Trimming shortened V by 4 bases and J by 5 bases, and 18 bases separated the two germline ends. Germline V gives CDR1 SQVTM, CDR2 ANQGSEA. Here the CDR3 DNA reads TGCAGCGTTGCGTCTCGAGGGACTTTGCACGAGCAGTACTTC. Translated: CSVASRGTLHEQYF.

V and J are TRBV6-6 and TRBJ1-1, with TRBD1 as a possible D gene (6 bases). V lost 6 bases and J lost 3, with 17 bases in between. The length of the CDR3 is 15 residues. The germline V gene has CDR1 MNHNY and CDR2 SVGAGI (reference sequence). CDR3 nucleotide sequence: TGTGCCAGCAGATTAACAGGGTTTGGGGACACTGAAGCTTTCTTT. Translated, it gives CASRLTGFGDTEAFF.

The chain is built from TRBV4-2 and TRBJ2-1, with TRBD2 as a possible D gene (6 bases). Germline V gene lookup returns CDR1 LGHNA and CDR2 YNFKEQ. V lost 2 bases and J 0 bases, leaving 14 bases between the germline ends. This CDR3 comprises 17 residues. CDR3 region: CASSQPHAGSSYNEQFF. CDR3 nucleotide sequence: TGTGCCAGCAGCCAACCCCATGCGGGGAGCTCCTACAATGAGCAGTTCTTC.

This clone appeared once. The V call is TRBV5-8, the J call TRBJ1-1; D is uncertain. Germline V CDR1 and CDR2: SGHTS, YDEGEE. V was pared by 2 bases and J by 0 bases, with 11 bases between. This CDR3 has 15 amino acids. CDR3 loop: CASSFVRALNTEAFF. The DNA of the CDR3 is TGTGCCAGCAGCTTCGTCCGCGCGCTGAACACTGAAGCTTTCTTT.

The rearrangement joins TRBV6-1 to TRBJ1-4, with D tentatively TRBD1 (5 bases). CDR3 length: 15 residues. Trimming pared 6 bases from V and 8 bases from J, leaving 19 bases between. CDR1 MNHNS and CDR2 SASEGT come from the germline V gene. In DNA, the CDR3 is TGTGCCAGCAGCGTGGGCCCGGCAGGGTACGAAAAACTGTTTTTT. Residues: CASSVGPAGYEKLFF.

The rearrangement uses TRBV29-1 and TRBJ1-1, with D possibly matching TRBD1 (6 bases). Trimming cost V 3 bases and J 0 bases, with 14 bases left between them. Germline-derived CDR1 and CDR2 are SQVTM and ANQGSEA. The length of the CDR3 is 15 residues. This CDR3 is CSVDRGMGMNTEAFF. In DNA, the CDR3 is TGCAGCGTTGACAGGGGAATGGGTATGAACACTGAAGCTTTCTTT.